These 28 T cell receptor beta chains originate from one sample sequenced in a study of T cells after somatic rescue of genetic block. The protocol was immunoSEQ multiplex PCR, while the TCRdb copy is restricted to in-frame clones and leaves out a portion. The sample consists of about 88,000 clones, more than 80% of them appearing once. The sample was peripheral blood mononuclear cells (PBMCs). These receptors all stem from a woman aged 18-30 years.

The V and J genes are TRBV18 and TRBJ2-7, with D maybe TRBD1 (5 bases). The V gene lost 3 bases and the J gene lost 3 bases, with 9 bases spanning the gap. The CDR3 spans 13 residues. The germline V gene encodes CDR1 KGHSH and CDR2 LQKENI. CDR3 in DNA: TGTGCCAGCTCACCTAAGGGGAACTACGAGCAGTACTTC. Translation: CASSPKGNYEQYF.

The gene calls are TRBV2 and TRBJ2-1; TRBD2 is a possible D gene (5 bases). The CDR3 extends over 15 amino acids. Germline V CDR1 and CDR2: SNHLY, FYNNEI. V was shortened by 5 bases and J by 10 bases, with 21 bases between the two germline ends. CDR3: CASSSYRGPLREQFF. DNA of the CDR3: TGTGCCAGCAGTTCATATCGAGGGCCCCTTAGGGAGCAGTTCTTC. The variable domain in full, completed from reference TRBV2 and TRBJ2-1, reads EPEVTQTPSHQVTQMGQEVILRCVPISNHLYFYWYRQILGQKVEFLVSFYNNEISEKSEIFDDQFSVERPDGSNFTLKIRSTKLEDSAMYFCASSSYRGPLREQFFGPGTRLTVL.

This clone was observed a few times. The chain uses TRBV7-2 and TRBJ1-1; D is unclear. Germline loops: CDR1 SGHTA, CDR2 FQGNSA. With 2 bases removed from V and 1 base from J, the gap between germline ends came to 11 bases. The length of the CDR3 is 15 residues. Written as DNA, the CDR3 is TGTGCCAGCAGCTTACTCAGACACACGAACACTGAAGCTTTCTTT. This gives the protein CASSLLRHTNTEAFF.

This clone has more than one count but fewer than ten. The chain links TRBV6-4 to TRBJ2-1; TRBD2 agrees at 12 bases. Trimming at V came to 4 bases and at J to 7 bases, leaving 5 bases not matched to a gene. CDR3 size: 15 residues. Per germline, CDR1 MRHNA and CDR2 SNTAGT. The CDR3 sequence: CASSATSGSANEQFF. CDR3 nucleotides: TGTGCCAGCAGTGCGACTAGCGGGAGCGCGAATGAGCAGTTCTTC.

The genes are TRBV7-3 and TRBJ2-2; possible D gene TRBD1, 5 bases. V was shortened by 5 bases and J by 4 bases, with 11 bases between the two germline ends. This CDR3 region has 14 residues. In germline, CDR1 is SGHTA, CDR2 FQGTGA. DNA for the CDR3: TGTGCCAGCAGCGCCGGACACCTCACCGGGGAGCTGTTTTTT. Amino acid sequence: CASSAGHLTGELFF.

The chain uses TRBV19 and TRBJ1-4, with TRBD1 identical over 7 bases. In germline, CDR1 is LNHDA, CDR2 SQIVND (reference sequence). V was pared by 4 bases and J by 6 bases, with 17 bases of the junction left unmatched. CDR3 length: 18 amino acids. The CDR3 here is CASSTLPGRGGYDEKLFF. The CDR3 bases are TGTGCCAGTAGTACCCTCCCGGGTCGAGGGGGCTACGATGAAAAACTGTTTTTT.

The rearrangement links TRBV28 to TRBJ1-3, with a weak D call TRBD1 (6 bases). The CDR3 loop spans 16 amino acids. Trimming pared 5 bases from V and 0 bases from J, leaving 14 bases between. Looked up from germline, CDR1 is MDHEN and CDR2 is SYDVKM. CDR3 protein: CASSTPGAHSGNTIYF. The CDR3 DNA sequence: TGTGCCAGCAGTACGCCAGGGGCCCACTCTGGAAACACCATATATTTT.

The V gene is TRBV25-1, the J gene TRBJ2-1; no firm D call. The ends were cut back, 2 bases at V and 10 bases at J, with 9 bases in the middle. Germline CDR1 is MGHDK and CDR2 is SYGVNS. This CDR3 is built from 12 residues. The CDR3 coding sequence is TGTGCCAGCAGTGAAGGCGCTTGGGAGCAGTTCTTC. Its translation: CASSEGAWEQFF. Using reference TRBV25-1 and TRBJ2-1 for the parts outside the CDR3, the full variable domain is EADIYQTPRYLVIGTGKKITLECSQTMGHDKMYWYQQDPGMELHLIHYSYGVNSTEKGDLSSESTVSRIRTEHFPLTLESARPSHTSQYLCASSEGAWEQFFGPGTRLTVL.

The rearrangement joins TRBV10-3 to TRBJ2-7; D is possibly TRBD1 (5 bases). The length of the CDR3 is 18 residues. Germline-derived CDR1 and CDR2 are ENHRY and SYGVKD. The V and J ends lost 6 bases and 3 bases respectively, with 27 bases between them. For the CDR3, the DNA is TGTGCCATCAGCGATTCACCGACAGAGGCTATGGTCTACTACGAGCAGTACTTC. This codes for CAISDSPTEAMVYYEQYF.

The rearrangement links TRBV2 to TRBJ2-7; 15 nucleotides match TRBD2. J was trimmed by 3 bases and V by 3 bases; bases with no gene match: 0. This CDR3 contains 15 residues. Germline V lookup: CDR1 SNHLY, CDR2 FYNNEI. This chain's CDR3 is CASSEGLAGGYEQYF. The CDR3 nucleotides are TGTGCCAGCAGTGAGGGACTAGCGGGAGGCTACGAGCAGTACTTC.

The gene calls are TRBV5-1 and TRBJ1-4; 8 positions match TRBD1. This CDR3 has 14 amino acids. Germline loops: CDR1 SGHRS, CDR2 YFSETQ. V shed 4 bases, J shed 8 bases, and the junction held 7 bases outside the gene matches. The CDR3 sequence: CASSDGTGGEKLFF. The CDR3, as DNA: TGCGCCAGCAGCGATGGGACAGGCGGGGAAAAACTGTTTTTT. The complete variable domain, with remaining parts taken from reference TRBV5-1 and TRBJ1-4, reads KAGVTQTPRYLIKTRGQQVTLSCSPISGHRSVSWYQQTPGQGLQFLFEYFSETQRNKGNFPGRFSGRQFSNSRSEMNVSTLELGDSALYLCASSDGTGGEKLFFGSGTQLSVL.

The chain's CDR3 is CASSLRSNTGELFF. The CDR3 coding sequence is TGCGCCAGCAGCTTGCGCTCGAACACCGGGGAGCTGTTTTTT. V and J are TRBV5-1 and TRBJ2-2; D gene ambiguous. V was shortened by 1 base and J by 0 bases, with 4 bases between the two germline ends. The germline CDR1 and CDR2 sequences are SGHRS and YFSETQ. This CDR3 is 14 amino acids long.

J is TRBJ2-1 and V is TRBV7-3; 9 positions match TRBD2. The V gene end was trimmed by 2 bases and the J gene end by 4 bases; junction bases not matched to a gene: 6. Germline-derived CDR1 and CDR2 are SGHTA and FQGTGA. The CDR3 has 16 residues. CDR3 region: CASSLASAGGYNEQFF. In DNA form, the CDR3 reads TGTGCCAGCAGCTTAGCTTCGGCGGGAGGGTACAATGAGCAGTTCTTC. Based on the CDR3 plus reference TRBV7-3 and TRBJ2-1, the full variable domain is GAGVSQTPSNKVTEKGKYVELRCDPISGHTALYWYRQSLGQGPEFLIYFQGTGAADDSGLPNDRFFAVRPEGSVSTLKIQRTERGDSAVYLCASSLASAGGYNEQFFGPGTRLTVL.

The rearrangement uses TRBV28 and TRBJ1-5; D unclear. There are 14 residues in the CDR3. Trimming took 10 bases from V and 2 from J, leaving 15 bases between them. Germline CDR1 and CDR2: MDHEN and SYDVKM. The CDR3 nucleotides are TGTGCCATCTCTTTCCCCGGTGGCAATCAGCCCCAGCATTTT. Amino acids: CAISFPGGNQPQHF.

This clone has only one observation. This chain connects TRBV27 to TRBJ2-2, with 7 nucleotides matching TRBD1. The V segment lost 5 bases and the J segment 0 bases; nucleotides outside the gene matches: 12. Germline-derived CDR1 and CDR2 are MNHEY and SMNVEV (reference sequence). There are 18 residues in the CDR3. Written as DNA, the CDR3 is TGTGCCAGCAGTATTACAGGGGCCCTTAACCCGAACACCGGGGAGCTGTTTTTT. This encodes CASSITGALNPNTGELFF.

This clone was observed once. The chain joins TRBV5-1 to TRBJ2-2, with D hard to call. Trimming took 3 bases from V and 4 from J, leaving 22 bases between them. The germline V gene has CDR1 SGHRS and CDR2 YFSETQ. The CDR3 runs 18 residues. CDR3 sequence (DNA): TGCGCCAGCAGCTCCCAAGGCCCAACCAGATCGGGCACCGGGGAGCTGTTTTTT. It specifies CASSSQGPTRSGTGELFF. The entire variable domain, with the rest obtained from reference TRBV5-1 and TRBJ2-2, is as follows: KAGVTQTPRYLIKTRGQQVTLSCSPISGHRSVSWYQQTPGQGLQFLFEYFSETQRNKGNFPGRFSGRQFSNSRSEMNVSTLELGDSALYLCASSSQGPTRSGTGELFFGEGSRLTVL.

The rearrangement uses TRBV7-8 and TRBJ2-2, with TRBD2 identical over 11 bases. J was trimmed by 4 bases and V by 3 bases; bases with no gene match: 7. Germline V gene data show CDR1 as SGHVS and CDR2 as FQNEAQ. This CDR3 comprises 17 residues. The CDR3 sequence: CASSFTPGLAATGELFF. The DNA of the CDR3 is TGTGCCAGCAGCTTCACCCCGGGACTAGCGGCCACCGGGGAGCTGTTTTTT. The whole variable domain, filled in from reference TRBV7-8 and TRBJ2-2, reads GAGVSQSPRYKVAKRGQDVALRCDPISGHVSLFWYQQALGQGPEFLTYFQNEAQLDKSGLPSDRFFAERPEGSVSTLKIQRTQQEDSAVYLCASSFTPGLAATGELFFGEGSRLTVL.

CDR3 DNA sequence: TGTGCCATCAGTGAGTGGGGACGGGCACAGGATAGTCCTCAGCCCCAGCATTTT. Translating gives CAISEWGRAQDSPQPQHF. The V gene is TRBV10-3, the J gene TRBJ1-5, with D perhaps matching TRBD1 (5 bases). Germline V gene sequence: CDR1 ENHRY, CDR2 SYGVKD. V lost 1 base to trimming and J lost 6 bases, with 22 bases between them. The CDR3 runs 18 residues.

This sequence joins TRBV5-1 and TRBJ2-7; D may be TRBD1 or TRBD2 (5 bases each). There are 13 residues in the CDR3. Trimming stripped 4 bases from V and 2 bases from J, with 10 bases between. CDR1 and CDR2 (germline): SGHRS, YFSETQ. The CDR3 is CASSTGTTYEQYF. The CDR3 coding sequence is TGCGCCAGCAGCACCGGGACCACCTACGAGCAGTACTTC.

The chain is built from TRBV6-1 and TRBJ2-7; weak D call: TRBD1 (6 bases). V dropped 6 bases and J dropped 0 bases, with 12 bases sitting between them. The germline V gene has CDR1 MNHNS and CDR2 SASEGT. There are 14 residues in the CDR3. The CDR3 DNA reads TGTGCCAGCAGGTGGGGGCGGGCCTCCTACGAGCAGTACTTC. Encoded protein: CASRWGRASYEQYF.

The J gene is TRBJ2-7, the V gene TRBV5-6, with 8 positions matching TRBD2. V lost 3 bases to trimming and J lost 1 base; unmatched junction nucleotides: 3. In germline, CDR1 is SGHDT, CDR2 YYEEEE. The CDR3 runs 14 residues. The CDR3: CASSSGGFSYEQYF. DNA of the CDR3: TGTGCCAGCAGCTCGGGGGGGTTTTCCTACGAGCAGTACTTC.

The chain has TRBV25-1 and TRBJ2-7; D unresolved. There are 13 residues in the CDR3. V lost 3 bases and J lost 2, with 8 bases in between. Germline assignment: CDR1 MGHDK and CDR2 SYGVNS. The CDR3 bases are TGTGCCAGCAGTGACTATGGGGCCTACGAGCAGTACTTC. Protein: CASSDYGAYEQYF.

V gene TRBV6-5 combines with J gene TRBJ2-5; either TRBD1 or TRBD2 may supply D (5 bases each). CDR1 is MNHEY and CDR2 is SVGAGI in the germline V gene. Deletions cut 5 bases from V and 4 bases from J, with 5 bases between. The CDR3 covers 11 residues. CDR3 loop: CASSGGETQYF. The CDR3 nucleotides are TGTGCCAGCAGTGGGGGAGAGACCCAGTACTTC.

V is TRBV4-2 and J is TRBJ1-1; 7 bases map to TRBD1. Trimming removed 0 bases from V and 0 bases from J; junction bases left unmatched: 4. The germline V gene has CDR1 LGHNA and CDR2 YNFKEQ. This CDR3 has 16 amino acids. CDR3 bases: TGTGCCAGCAGCCAAGATACAGGGGCGATGAACACTGAAGCTTTCTTT. This translates into CASSQDTGAMNTEAFF.

The rearrangement links TRBV7-9 to TRBJ2-2; maybe TRBD1 (5 bases). Germline V lookup: CDR1 SEHNR, CDR2 FQNEAQ (reference sequence). CDR3 size: 17 residues. The V end lost 7 bases, the J end lost 2 bases, and 20 bases lay between the germline ends. DNA of the CDR3: TGTGCCAGCACCAATACAATAGGGGTTTCCAACACCGGGGAGCTGTTTTTT. Translated: CASTNTIGVSNTGELFF.

V usage is TRBV30 and J usage is TRBJ1-4; 7 bases match TRBD1. From germline, CDR1 is GTSNPN and CDR2 SVGIG (reference sequence). The CDR3 runs to 14 residues. V was clipped by 5 bases and J by 2 bases; unmatched bases: 5. The CDR3 region has the DNA TGTGCCTGGGCGTTACAGGGGACTAATGAAAAACTGTTTTTT. It translates to CAWALQGTNEKLFF.

The chain has TRBV4-2 and TRBJ2-1, with unresolved D. Between the trimmed V and J ends, which lost 0 bases and 3 bases, there was a span of 12 bases. The CDR3 has 16 amino acids. CDR1 is LGHNA, CDR2 YNFKEQ, per germline. CDR3 in amino acids: CASSQDPTGGYNEQFF. The CDR3 DNA sequence: TGTGCCAGCAGCCAAGATCCTACGGGTGGCTACAATGAGCAGTTCTTC.

This chain links TRBV10-1 with TRBJ1-2; perhaps TRBD1 as D (6 bases). V was shortened by 3 bases and J by 5 bases, with 10 bases between the two germline ends. This CDR3 has 13 amino acids. Germline V gene lookup returns CDR1 WNHNN and CDR2 SYGVQD (reference sequence). The CDR3 sequence: CASSDWGPYGYTF. CDR3 bases: TGCGCCAGCAGTGATTGGGGGCCGTATGGCTACACCTTC.